Below, 10 T cell receptor beta chains from the same sample are listed, as sequenced in a study of CD8+ T cells in alopecia areata. Extraction of RNA preceded its reverse transcription into cDNA, which served as the sequencing template. Assay used: immunoSEQ multiplex PCR; TCRdb lists only in-frame clones, some missing. The sample holds around 290,000 clones; more than 45% are singletons and the top ten take approximately 1.8%. Treatment denoted: oral pan-JAK inhibitor, 5-10 mg twice daily. The source was CD4+ T cells sorted from blood, collected at week 24, from a patient treated with tofacitinib. These receptor sequences come from a human donor with alopecia areata.

The chain carries TRBV30 and TRBJ2-7, with 8 bases identical to TRBD1. V lost 1 base to trimming and J lost 2 bases; unmatched junction nucleotides: 4. This CDR3 is built from 14 residues. Germline assignment: CDR1 GTSNPN and CDR2 SVGIG (reference sequence). This CDR3 reads CAWSGTGRPYEQYF. The CDR3 bases are TGTGCCTGGAGTGGGACAGGGAGGCCCTACGAGCAGTACTTC.

The rearrangement links TRBV4-1 to TRBJ2-5, with D perhaps TRBD2 (6 bases). Per germline, CDR1 MGHRA and CDR2 YSYEKL. This CDR3 contains 15 residues. Trimming pared 1 base from V and 4 bases from J, leaving 13 bases between. The CDR3 nucleotides read TGCGCCAGCAGCCAAGTGTCGGGGGTCGGAGAGACCCAGTACTTC. This gives the protein CASSQVSGVGETQYF.

The genes are TRBV29-1 and TRBJ1-4; TRBD1 is a possible D gene (6 bases). V was pared by 5 bases and J by 0 bases, with 10 bases between. The CDR3 totals 14 residues. Germline CDR1 reads SQVTM; CDR2 reads ANQGSEA. CDR3 nucleotides: TGCAGCGTTACCCCAGGGGCAACTAATGAAAAACTGTTTTTT. It translates to CSVTPGATNEKLFF.

The chain combines TRBV4-1 with TRBJ2-5; 14 bases fit TRBD2. Per the germline V gene, CDR1 is MGHRA and CDR2 is YSYEKL. After removal of 3 bases from V and 4 bases from J, the junction contained 7 bases not matched to a gene. This CDR3 comprises 17 residues. The CDR3 DNA is TGCGCCAGCAGCCATGAACCGGGGACTAGCGGGGGAGAGACCCAGTACTTC. Translation: CASSHEPGTSGGETQYF.

CDR3 DNA sequence: TGTGCCATCAGTGAGTCGCGCACAGGCCTAAATCAGCCCCAGCATTTT. Translation: CAISESRTGLNQPQHF. The rearrangement uses TRBV10-3 and TRBJ1-5; maybe TRBD1 (5 bases). Germline CDR1 ENHRY, CDR2 SYGVKD. V lost 0 bases and J 4 bases, leaving 13 bases between the germline ends. The CDR3 is 16 residues long.

V is TRBV30 and J is TRBJ1-1; D call uncertain. CDR1 is GTSNPN and CDR2 is SVGIG in the germline V gene (reference sequence). The CDR3 has 13 residues. Trimming shortened V by 7 bases and J by 4 bases, and 16 bases separated the two germline ends. The CDR3 DNA reads TGTGCCTCTATCCCCCCGGGGAGCACTGAAGCTTTCTTT. Its translation is CASIPPGSTEAFF.

CDR3 residues: CASSLGPYGTYEQYF. Written as DNA, the CDR3 is TGTGCCAGCAGCTTGGGCCCCTACGGGACCTACGAGCAGTACTTC. This chain links TRBV5-5 with TRBJ2-7; weak D call: TRBD2 (5 bases). V was pared by 0 bases and J by 2 bases, with 12 bases between. CDR1 and CDR2 (germline): SGHKS, YYEKEE (reference sequence). This CDR3 is built from 15 residues. Full variable domain (outside the CDR3, taken from reference TRBV5-5 and TRBJ2-7): DAGVTQSPTHLIKTRGQQVTLRCSPISGHKSVSWYQQVLGQGPQFIFQYYEKEERGRGNFPDRFSARQFPNYSSELNVNALLLGDSALYLCASSLGPYGTYEQYFGPGTRLTVT.

The chain has TRBV15 and TRBJ2-7; no clear D gene. Trimming removed 5 bases from V and 0 bases from J, with 11 bases in between. The CDR3 contains 14 residues. The germline V gene encodes CDR1 LNHNV and CDR2 YYDKDF (reference sequence). This chain's CDR3 is CATSPASRSYEQYF. The DNA of the CDR3 is TGTGCCACCAGCCCCGCCAGTCGCTCCTACGAGCAGTACTTC. The variable domain in full, with the rest retrieved from reference TRBV15 and TRBJ2-7, is DAMVIQNPRYQVTQFGKPVTLSCSQTLNHNVMYWYQQKSSQAPKLLFHYYDKDFNNEADTPDNFQSRRPNTSFCFLDIRSPGLGDTAMYLCATSPASRSYEQYFGPGTRLTVT.

This chain uses TRBV19 with TRBJ1-2, with TRBD1 matching over 8 bases. The CDR3 has 15 residues. The trim removed 5 bases at V and 0 bases at J, leaving 5 bases unmatched. Germline-derived CDR1 and CDR2 are LNHDA and SQIVND (reference sequence). The CDR3 bases are TGTGCCAGTAGTGACAGGGGCTCTGCTAACTATGGCTACACCTTC. This codes for CASSDRGSANYGYTF.

This rearrangement joins TRBV29-1 to TRBJ1-5, with TRBD1 identical over 10 bases. The CDR3 extends over 15 amino acids. Germline V gives CDR1 SQVTM, CDR2 ANQGSEA. With 4 bases clipped from V and 3 bases from J, the junction kept 6 bases outside the gene matches. The CDR3 bases are TGCAGCGTTGCAACCGGGACAGGGGCCAATCAGCCCCAGCATTTT. Encoded protein: CSVATGTGANQPQHF.